Following are 32 T cell receptor beta chains from one sample sequenced in a study of blood T cell repertoires in COVID-19 (dated by TCRdb to the early 2020s). Library creation used the immunoSEQ multiplex PCR assay. TCRdb holds this immuneACCESS table with in-frame rearrangements only. Some clones are missing; in checked studies, unresolved V genes explain under half, and the rest has no known cause. The sample table contains approximately 300,000 clones; only one count was recorded for 89% of them. The ten largest clones take up 5% to 7% of the sample. The sample consisted of peripheral blood. The receptors derive from a man younger than 35 who had recovered from COVID-19.

The J gene is TRBJ1-6, the V gene TRBV4-3; D ambiguous. Germline CDR1 LGHNA, CDR2 YSLEER. V was shortened by 5 bases and J by 3 bases, with 11 bases between the two germline ends. The CDR3 is 15 amino acids. The CDR3 DNA sequence: TGCGCCAGCAGCAAGGAGGGTAACTATAATTCACCCCTCCACTTT. Amino acid sequence: CASSKEGNYNSPLHF.

This clone was detected once. J is TRBJ1-2 and V is TRBV6-2 or TRBV6-3; D may be TRBD1 (6 bases). Germline V gene lookup returns CDR1 MNHEY and CDR2 SVGEGT. Trimming pared 6 bases from V and 2 bases from J, leaving 16 bases between. This CDR3 has 15 residues. This CDR3 reads CASSDGGGPNYGYTF. The DNA for the CDR3 is TGTGCCAGCAGCGACGGCGGGGGGCCAAACTATGGCTACACCTTC.

In this sample, this clone turned up a few times. This chain connects TRBV6-6 to TRBJ1-5, with D possibly matching TRBD1 (5 bases). V was pared by 2 bases and J by 11 bases, with 16 bases between. The CDR3 consists of 14 residues. Germline loops: CDR1 MNHNY, CDR2 SVGAGI (reference sequence). DNA of the CDR3: TGTGCCAGCAGTTACCCCCTGGGGGAGGTGGCCCAGCATTTT. Amino acid sequence: CASSYPLGEVAQHF.

The chain couples TRBV12-3 or TRBV12-4 to TRBJ2-7, with unresolved D. The V end lost 6 bases, the J end lost 2 bases, and 5 bases lay between the germline ends. The length of the CDR3 is 11 residues. CDR3: CASRSAYEQYF. The CDR3 region has the DNA TGTGCCAGCAGATCCGCCTACGAGCAGTACTTC.

The CDR3 loop is CASSLSIQGVSPLHF. CDR3 nucleotides: TGTGCCAGCAGTTTATCGATACAGGGGGTGTCACCCCTCCACTTT. The V gene is TRBV27, the J gene TRBJ1-6; 8 bases match TRBD1. V trimming: 0 bases; J trimming: 10 bases; junction bases outside the gene matches: 5. This CDR3 region has 15 residues. Germline V gene lookup returns CDR1 MNHEY and CDR2 SMNVEV (reference sequence).

The chain links TRBV7-2 to TRBJ2-5, with D maybe TRBD2 (7 bases). Germline CDR1 reads SGHTA; CDR2 reads FQGNSA. V lost 5 bases, J lost 4 bases, and 11 bases lay in between. This CDR3 is 13 amino acids long. For the CDR3, the DNA is TGTGCCAGCAGCCCAAGGGGGGGAGAGACCCAGTACTTC. The encoded protein is CASSPRGGETQYF. Drawing the rest from reference TRBV7-2 and TRBJ2-5, the complete variable domain is GAGVSQSPSNKVTEKGKDVELRCDPISGHTALYWYRQSLGQGLEFLIYFQGNSAPDKSGLPSDRFSAERTGGSVSTLTIQRTQQEDSAVYLCASSPRGGETQYFGPGTRLLVL.

The V gene is TRBV2, the J gene TRBJ2-7; 8 nucleotides line up with TRBD1. The CDR3 totals 14 residues. Germline assignment: CDR1 SNHLY and CDR2 FYNNEI. The J segment lost 7 bases and the V segment lost 4 bases, leaving 9 bases of the junction unmatched. The CDR3 coding sequence is TGTGCCAGCAGTGGAGCAGGGGGCCCAAAAGAGCAGTACTTC. As protein: CASSGAGGPKEQYF.

This clone has only a few counts. The gene calls are TRBV3-1 (or the pseudogene TRBV3-2) and TRBJ1-2; 7 bases agree with TRBD1. CDR3 length: 14 amino acids. V trimming: 5 bases; J trimming: 4 bases; junction bases outside the gene matches: 7. Per germline, CDR1 LGHDT and CDR2 YNNKEL (reference sequence). The CDR3 sequence: CASSSTDRAYGYTF. In DNA form, the CDR3 reads TGTGCCAGCAGCTCGACCGACAGGGCCTATGGCTACACCTTC.

The chain combines TRBV6-7 with TRBJ1-4; D gene ambiguous. TRBV6-7 is classed as an ORF, of uncertain function. Trimming stripped 7 bases from V and 2 bases from J, with 14 bases between. The CDR3 totals 15 residues. The CDR3 sequence: CASICQEPTNEKLFF. In DNA, the CDR3 is TGTGCCAGCATTTGCCAGGAACCCACTAATGAAAAACTGTTTTTT.

The chain recombines TRBV29-1 with TRBJ1-1, with D possibly TRBD1 on 5 matching bases. The germline V gene has CDR1 SQVTM and CDR2 ANQGSEA. The CDR3 has 13 residues. Between the trimmed V and J ends, which lost 7 bases and 1 base, there was a span of 13 bases. This chain's CDR3 is CSAKLGGNTEAFF. CDR3 sequence (DNA): TGCAGCGCAAAACTCGGGGGGAACACTGAAGCTTTCTTT.

The chain carries TRBV11-2 and TRBJ1-1; a possible D gene is TRBD1 (5 bases). V lost 1 base and J 3 bases, leaving 15 bases between the germline ends. Germline-derived CDR1 and CDR2 are SGHAT and FQNNGV. CDR3 size: 16 residues. The CDR3 sequence is CASSLAPTTVHTEAFF. The CDR3 nucleotides are TGTGCCAGCAGCTTAGCCCCCACGACAGTGCACACTGAAGCTTTCTTT. Looking up the rest from reference TRBV11-2 and TRBJ1-1 gives the full variable domain: EAGVAQSPRYKIIEKRQSVAFWCNPISGHATLYWYQQILGQGPKLLIQFQNNGVVDDSQLPKDRFSAERLKGVDSTLKIQPAKLEDSAVYLCASSLAPTTVHTEAFFGQGTRLTVV.

This clone was counted only a few times. V and J are TRBV5-1 and TRBJ1-6, with D perhaps matching TRBD1 (5 bases). Germline CDR1 reads SGHRS; CDR2 reads YFSETQ. The CDR3 is 14 amino acids. The V gene lost 4 bases and the J gene lost 9 bases, with 14 bases spanning the gap. The CDR3 loop reads CASSRGDPGSPLHF. DNA of the CDR3: TGCGCCAGCAGCCGCGGGGACCCCGGTTCACCCCTCCACTTT.

This sequence joins TRBV19 and TRBJ1-6; D is undetermined. Looked up from germline, CDR1 is LNHDA and CDR2 is SQIVND (reference sequence). The CDR3 is 16 residues long. V lost 0 bases to trimming and J lost 0 bases, with 6 bases between them. DNA for the CDR3: TGTGCCAGTAGTATAGATCCATCCTCCTATAATTCACCCCTCCACTTT. It translates to CASSIDPSSYNSPLHF.

This clone was picked up one time. The chain links TRBV6-5 to TRBJ2-7; 7 nucleotides match TRBD1. CDR1 and CDR2 from the germline V gene are MNHEY and SVGAGI. The CDR3 runs 15 residues. V lost 4 bases and J lost 2; bases outside the gene matches: 8. The CDR3 DNA follows: TGTGCCAGCAGTTCTCCGGACAGGAATACCTACGAGCAGTACTTC. Its translation: CASSSPDRNTYEQYF.

The rearrangement joins TRBV18 to TRBJ2-5, with D perhaps TRBD2 (7 bases). This CDR3 comprises 16 residues. Germline CDR1 reads KGHSH; CDR2 reads LQKENI. Trimming pared 2 bases from V and 5 bases from J, leaving 18 bases between. CDR3 bases: TGTGCCAGCTCACCATTACGGGGGGCGGTTGGGGAGACCCAGTACTTC. Its protein is CASSPLRGAVGETQYF.

V usage is TRBV18 and J usage is TRBJ1-2; 10 positions agree with TRBD1. The V gene's germline CDR1 is KGHSH and CDR2 LQKENI. This CDR3 comprises 17 residues. V dropped 5 bases and J dropped 8; count of bases not matched to a gene: 17. This chain's CDR3 is CASSTGIRDRGNGGYTF. CDR3 coding DNA: TGTGCCAGCTCAACCGGGATTAGGGACAGGGGTAATGGCGGCTACACCTTC.

This rearrangement joins TRBV10-3 to TRBJ2-1; D perhaps matches TRBD1 (5 bases). Germline V gene data show CDR1 as ENHRY and CDR2 as SYGVKD. Deletions cut 5 bases from V and 6 bases from J, with 11 bases between. The CDR3 is 13 residues long. The CDR3, as DNA: TGTGCCATCAGTACACAGGATCCCAATGAGCAGTTCTTC. This gives the protein CAISTQDPNEQFF.

Regarding this clone: This CDR3 is also generated by other DNA sequences in the sample. V gene TRBV18 combines with J gene TRBJ2-7; TRBD1 is a possible D gene (6 bases). Germline CDR1 and CDR2: KGHSH and LQKENI. The V and J ends lost 3 bases and 2 bases respectively, with 11 bases between them. The CDR3 is 14 amino acids. Written as DNA, the CDR3 is TGTGCCAGCTCACCCCCGGGACACCCCTACGAGCAGTACTTC. Its translation: CASSPPGHPYEQYF. The full variable domain, its missing parts supplied by reference TRBV18 and TRBJ2-7, is NAGVMQNPRHLVRRRGQEARLRCSPMKGHSHVYWYRQLPEEGLKFMVYLQKENIIDESGMPKERFSAEFPKEGPSILRIQQVVRGDSAAYFCASSPPGHPYEQYFGPGTRLTVT.

The chain carries TRBV11-2 and TRBJ1-1, with D uncertain. The CDR3 is made up of 13 amino acids. Trimming left V 3 bases short and J 2 bases short, with 7 bases between. Germline loops: CDR1 SGHAT, CDR2 FQNNGV. The CDR3, as DNA: TGTGCCAGCAGCTTGTTTATAAACACTGAAGCTTTCTTT. Its protein is CASSLFINTEAFF.

The chain recombines TRBV6-2 or TRBV6-3 with TRBJ2-7; 7 bases agree with TRBD2. There are 13 residues in the CDR3. Looked up from germline, CDR1 is MNHEY and CDR2 is SVGEGT. V gave up 6 bases and J gave up 4 bases; unmatched junction bases: 6. As DNA, the CDR3 is TGTGCCAGCAGCCGTGGGGGGGGGTACGAGCAGTACTTC. Protein sequence: CASSRGGGYEQYF.

The rearrangement uses TRBV19 and TRBJ2-1; D gene ambiguous. The CDR3 spans 13 residues. Germline assignment: CDR1 LNHDA and CDR2 SQIVND (reference sequence). V shed 3 bases and J shed 2 bases, with 5 bases lying between them. The CDR3 DNA reads TGTGCCAGTAGTATCAGCGCCTACAATGAGCAGTTCTTC. Translated: CASSISAYNEQFF.

The chain combines TRBV13 with TRBJ1-1, with a weak D call TRBD1 (5 bases). The CDR3 loop spans 16 amino acids. Trimming cost V 0 bases and J 0 bases, with 11 bases left between them. The V gene's germline CDR1 is PRHDT and CDR2 FYEKMQ (reference sequence). The CDR3 DNA reads as TGTGCCAGCAGCTTAGGGACAGACTTAATGAACACTGAAGCTTTCTTT. Its translation: CASSLGTDLMNTEAFF. Full variable domain (outside the CDR3, taken from reference TRBV13 and TRBJ1-1): AAGVIQSPRHLIKEKRETATLKCYPIPRHDTVYWYQQGPGQDPQFLISFYEKMQSDKGSIPDRFSAQQFSDYHSELNMSSLELGDSALYFCASSLGTDLMNTEAFFGQGTRLTVV.

J is TRBJ1-4 and V is TRBV19, with TRBD1 as a possible D gene (5 bases). Germline V gene lookup returns CDR1 LNHDA and CDR2 SQIVND (reference sequence). The V and J ends lost 2 bases and 8 bases respectively, with 15 bases between them. The CDR3 has 15 residues. In nucleotides, the CDR3 is TGTGCCAGTAGTATATCCTACGGGGCGGGGGAAAAACTGTTTTTT. Its protein is CASSISYGAGEKLFF.

This clone appeared once. This chain links TRBV6-5 with TRBJ1-2, with 7 bases lining up with TRBD1. Germline assignment: CDR1 MNHEY and CDR2 SVGAGI. J lost 3 bases, V lost 0 bases, and 4 bases had no gene match. The CDR3 is 15 residues long. CDR3 DNA: TGTGCCAGCAGTTACTCGGGGACAGTAGACTATGGCTACACCTTC. Translation: CASSYSGTVDYGYTF.

The chain links TRBV27 to TRBJ2-5; maybe TRBD2 (6 bases). From germline, CDR1 is MNHEY and CDR2 SMNVEV (reference sequence). The CDR3 contains 15 residues. Trimming stripped 3 bases from V and 5 bases from J, with 16 bases between. DNA of the CDR3: TGTGCCAGCAGTTTGGACCCTGGAGGGTTGGAGACCCAGTACTTC. Residues: CASSLDPGGLETQYF.

The rearrangement links TRBV6-2 or TRBV6-3 to TRBJ2-5, with 7 bases identical to TRBD1. The V segment lost 0 bases and the J segment 4 bases; nucleotides outside the gene matches: 2. The CDR3 length is 14 residues. Germline CDR1 reads MNHEY; CDR2 reads SVGEGT. CDR3: CASSYSDRRETQYF. CDR3 DNA: TGTGCCAGCAGTTACTCGGACAGGAGAGAGACCCAGTACTTC.

The V gene is TRBV6-1, the J gene TRBJ1-1; 7 bases are shared with TRBD1. The CDR3 spans 15 residues. Germline-derived CDR1 and CDR2 are MNHNS and SASEGT. J was trimmed by 4 bases and V by 3 bases; bases with no gene match: 8. The CDR3 DNA reads TGTGCCAGCAGTGATTACTCAGGGGGTATCACTGAAGCTTTCTTT. Its protein product is CASSDYSGGITEAFF.

The DNA of the CDR3 is TGTGCCAGCAGCTTAACTAGTTCTAGAGAGACCCAGTACTTC. It is translated as CASSLTSSRETQYF. The rearrangement links TRBV7-3 to TRBJ2-5; D is unresolved. The V gene's germline CDR1 is SGHTA and CDR2 FQGTGA. Trimming cost V 0 bases and J 4 bases, with 9 bases left between them. The CDR3 has 14 amino acids.

The rearrangement uses TRBV6-2 or TRBV6-3 and TRBJ2-7; TRBD1 matches 12 bases. The V gene end was trimmed by 6 bases and the J gene end by 6 bases; junction bases not matched to a gene: 9. The CDR3 runs to 15 residues. CDR1 and CDR2 (germline): MNHEY, SVGEGT. The CDR3 coding sequence is TGTGCCAGCAGCCCCGTCCGGGACAGGGGGCGCGAGCAGTACTTC. Residues: CASSPVRDRGREQYF.

This clone was counted a few times. The chain recombines TRBV20-1 with TRBJ1-1, with D possibly TRBD1 on 6 matching bases. Germline CDR1 and CDR2: DFQATT and SNEGSKA (reference sequence). The CDR3 extends over 13 amino acids. Trimming shortened V by 3 bases and J by 2 bases, and 10 bases separated the two germline ends. The CDR3 DNA sequence: TGCAGTGCTAGTTCAGGGGCCAACACTGAAGCTTTCTTT. Its translation: CSASSGANTEAFF.

The CDR3 sequence: CASSLSTSGTYEQYF. The DNA of the CDR3 is TGCGCCAGCAGCTTGTCTACTAGCGGGACCTACGAGCAGTACTTC. The chain employs TRBV5-1 and TRBJ2-7; TRBD2 aligns across 10 bases. There are 15 residues in the CDR3. With V trimmed by 1 base and J by 2 bases, 3 bases remained unmatched. Per the germline V gene, CDR1 is SGHRS and CDR2 is YFSETQ.

This clone was seen a single time. This chain's CDR3 is CASSHQDRVLANEQYF. In DNA, the CDR3 is TGTGCCAGCAGTCACCAAGACAGGGTTCTGGCCAACGAGCAGTACTTC. V usage is TRBV6-6 and J usage is TRBJ2-7, with 7 bases lining up with TRBD1. CDR1 and CDR2 from the germline V gene are MNHNY and SVGAGI (reference sequence). V was pared by 5 bases and J by 5 bases, with 15 bases of the junction left unmatched. The CDR3 totals 16 residues.